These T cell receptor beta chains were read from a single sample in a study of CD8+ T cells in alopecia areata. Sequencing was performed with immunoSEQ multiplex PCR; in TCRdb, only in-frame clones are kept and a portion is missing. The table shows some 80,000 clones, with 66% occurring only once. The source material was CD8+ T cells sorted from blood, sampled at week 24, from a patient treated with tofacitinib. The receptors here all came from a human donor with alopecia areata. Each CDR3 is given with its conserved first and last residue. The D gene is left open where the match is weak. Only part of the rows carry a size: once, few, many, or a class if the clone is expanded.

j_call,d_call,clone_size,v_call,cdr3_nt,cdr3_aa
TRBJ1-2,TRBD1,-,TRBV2,TGTGCCAGCAGTGATTCACCGGAAGAAGGACAGGGACTTGGCTACACCTTC,CASSDSPEEGQGLGYTF
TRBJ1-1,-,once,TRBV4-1,TGCGCCAGCAGCTCAAGGCTTATGAACACTGAAGCTTTCTTT,CASSSRLMNTEAFF
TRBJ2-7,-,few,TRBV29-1,TGCAGCGTTGTTCCTCAGGAGGTTCCTCCTTACGAGCAGTACTTC,CSVVPQEVPPYEQYF
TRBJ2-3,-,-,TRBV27,TGTGCCAGCAGTTTATCCCCAGATACGCAGTATTTT,CASSLSPDTQYF
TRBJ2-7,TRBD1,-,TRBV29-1,TGCAGCGTTGGAGGGGGCACGGCCCACGAGCAGTACTTC,CSVGGGTAHEQYF
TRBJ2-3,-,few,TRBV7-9,TGTGCCAGCAGCTTTGCCGGGAGCGGAGATACGCAGTATTTT,CASSFAGSGDTQYF
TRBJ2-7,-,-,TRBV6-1,TGTGCCAGCAGTGAGGGGCAGACCTACGATTGGCGGCAGTACTTC,CASSEGQTYDWRQYF
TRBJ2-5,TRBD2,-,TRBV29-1,TGCAGCGCCCATCTAGCGGGGGGGCAGAAGACCCAGTACTTC,CSAHLAGGQKTQYF
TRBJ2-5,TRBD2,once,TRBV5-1,TGCGCCAGCAGCGTCGGGACTAGCGGATGGGAGACCCAGTACTTC,CASSVGTSGWETQYF
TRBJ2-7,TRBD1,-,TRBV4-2,TGTGCCAGCAGCCAAGGACAGGGGAGGACCTACGAGCAGTACTTC,CASSQGQGRTYEQYF
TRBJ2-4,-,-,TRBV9,TGTGCCAGCAGCGAGGGAGGCAGTTTGAACATTCAGTACTTC,CASSEGGSLNIQYF
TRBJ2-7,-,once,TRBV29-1,TGCAGCGCCGAGACAGCGGACTCCTACGAGCAGTACTTC,CSAETADSYEQYF
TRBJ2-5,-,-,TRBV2,TGTGCCAGCAGTGAAATCTCGGAGACCCAGTACTTC,CASSEISETQYF
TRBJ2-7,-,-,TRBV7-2,TGTGCCAGCAGCTTTAACGAGGGGACCTCCTACGAGCAGTACTTC,CASSFNEGTSYEQYF
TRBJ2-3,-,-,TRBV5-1,TGCGCCAGCAGCTTGGGCCAGAGGACAGATACGCAGTATTTT,CASSLGQRTDTQYF
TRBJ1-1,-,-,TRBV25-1,TGTGCCAGCAGTGCCGGACAGTACACTGAAGCTTTCTTT,CASSAGQYTEAFF
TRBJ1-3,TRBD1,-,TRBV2,TGTGCCAGCAGTGAAAGTGGACAGGAGTCTGGAAACACCATATATTTT,CASSESGQESGNTIYF
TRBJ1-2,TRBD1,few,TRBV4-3,TGCGCCAGCAGCCAAACGGCGACAGGGGTCTATGGCTACACCTTC,CASSQTATGVYGYTF
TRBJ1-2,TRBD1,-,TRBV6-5,TGTGCCAGCAGACCAGGACAGGGGGGTGGCTACACCTTC,CASRPGQGGGYTF
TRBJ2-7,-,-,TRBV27,TGTGCCAGCAGCGAAGGGACCCCATACTACGAGCAGTACTTC,CASSEGTPYYEQYF
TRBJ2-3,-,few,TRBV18,TGTGCCAGCTCACCACGAGACTTTACTAGCACAGATACGCAGTATTTT,CASSPRDFTSTDTQYF
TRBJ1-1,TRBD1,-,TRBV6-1,TGTGCCAGCAGTACCTACAGGGGTTCGAACACTGAAGCTTTCTTT,CASSTYRGSNTEAFF
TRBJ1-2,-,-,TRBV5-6,TGTGCCAGCAGCTTGCCGGGAGCGGGGGATGGCTACACCTTC,CASSLPGAGDGYTF
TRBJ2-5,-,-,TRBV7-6,TGTGCCAGCAGCTTATTCGGGGCCGAAGAGACCCAGTACTTC,CASSLFGAEETQYF
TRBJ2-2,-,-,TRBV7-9,TGTGCCAGCCGTGCAAGGACCGGGGAGCTGTTTTTT,CASRARTGELFF
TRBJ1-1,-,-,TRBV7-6,TGTGCCAGCAGCCTCCCCCTAAAAAACACTGAAGCTTTCTTT,CASSLPLKNTEAFF
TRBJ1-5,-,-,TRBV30,TGTGCCTGGAGTGTATTGGGGAATCAGCCCCAGCATTTT,CAWSVLGNQPQHF
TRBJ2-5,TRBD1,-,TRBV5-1,TGCGCCAGCAACTGGGACAGAAATGTAGCGGAGACCCAGTACTTC,CASNWDRNVAETQYF
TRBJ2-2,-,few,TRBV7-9,TGTGCCAGCAGCTTAACTGGGGAGCTGTTTTTT,CASSLTGELFF
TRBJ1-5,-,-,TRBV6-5,TGTGCCAGCAGTTACAAGGACAATCAGCCCCAGCATTTT,CASSYKDNQPQHF
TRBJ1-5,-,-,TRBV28,TGTGCCAGCCTAAGAACGGACAGCGGTTACAATCAGCCCCAGCATTTT,CASLRTDSGYNQPQHF
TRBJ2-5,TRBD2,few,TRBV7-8,TGTGCCAGCAGCCAAATCGCGGGGGACCAAGAGACCCAGTACTTC,CASSQIAGDQETQYF
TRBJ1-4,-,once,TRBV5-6,TGTGCCAGCAACGACCCGGGCGGGGCTGAAAAACTGTTTTTT,CASNDPGGAEKLFF
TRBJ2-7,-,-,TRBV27,-,CASSFGVGAGEYF
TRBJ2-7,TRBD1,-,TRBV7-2,TGTGCCAGCAGCTTATTAGGGACAGACTCCTACGAGCAGTACTTC,CASSLLGTDSYEQYF
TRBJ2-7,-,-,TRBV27,TGTGCCAGCAGCTCCGAACAGGGCTCCTACGAGCAGTACTTC,CASSSEQGSYEQYF
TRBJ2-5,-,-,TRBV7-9,TGTGCCAGCAGCTTAAATACTTGGGAGACCCAGTACTTC,CASSLNTWETQYF
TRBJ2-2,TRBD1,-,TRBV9,TGTGCCAGCAGCGCCGGGGGACAGGGTGTAACCGGGGAGCTGTTTTTT,CASSAGGQGVTGELFF
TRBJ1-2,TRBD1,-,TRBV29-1,TGCAGCGTTGAAGGGTACAGGGGGTCCTTCTATGGCTACACCTTC,CSVEGYRGSFYGYTF
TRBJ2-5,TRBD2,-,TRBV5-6,TGTGCCAGCAGCTTGGCTAGCGGGGGGGCGGAGACCCAGTACTTC,CASSLASGGAETQYF
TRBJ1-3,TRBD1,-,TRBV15,TGTGCCACCAGCAGGACAGGGAACGGAAACACCATATATTTT,CATSRTGNGNTIYF
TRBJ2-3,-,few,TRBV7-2,TGTGCCAGCAGCTTAGCTGGGTTCGGTAGCACAGATACGCAGTATTTT,CASSLAGFGSTDTQYF
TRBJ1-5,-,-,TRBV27,TGTGCCAGCAGCCCTCGACCGGGGGGGTCTTACAATCAGCCCCAGCATTTT,CASSPRPGGSYNQPQHF